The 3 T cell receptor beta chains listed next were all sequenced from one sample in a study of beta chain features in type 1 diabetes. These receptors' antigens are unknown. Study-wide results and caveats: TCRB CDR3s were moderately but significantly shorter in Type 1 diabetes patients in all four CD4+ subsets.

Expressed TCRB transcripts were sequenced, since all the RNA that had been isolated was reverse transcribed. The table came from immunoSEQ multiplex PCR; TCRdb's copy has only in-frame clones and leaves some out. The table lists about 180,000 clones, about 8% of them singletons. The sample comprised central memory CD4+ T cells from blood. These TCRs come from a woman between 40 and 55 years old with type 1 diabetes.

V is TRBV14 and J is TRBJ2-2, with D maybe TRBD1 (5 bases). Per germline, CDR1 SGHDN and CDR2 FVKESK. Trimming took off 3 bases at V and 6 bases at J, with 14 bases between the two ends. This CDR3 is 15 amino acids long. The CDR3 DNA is TGTGCCAGCAGCCAGGGCCAGGGTTTGCCCGGGGAGCTGTTTTTT. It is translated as CASSQGQGLPGELFF. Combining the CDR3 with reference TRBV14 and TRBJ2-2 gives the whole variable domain EAGVTQFPSHSVIEKGQTVTLRCDPISGHDNLYWYRRVMGKEIKFLLHFVKESKQDESGMPNNRFLAERTGGTYSTLKVQPAELEDSGVYFCASSQGQGLPGELFFGEGSRLTVL.

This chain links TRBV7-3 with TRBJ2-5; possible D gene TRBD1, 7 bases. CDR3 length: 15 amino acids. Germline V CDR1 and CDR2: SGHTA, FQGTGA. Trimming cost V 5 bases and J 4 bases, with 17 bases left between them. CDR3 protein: CASSPSGQRAETQYF. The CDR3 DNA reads TGTGCCAGCAGCCCGTCGGGACAGCGGGCAGAGACCCAGTACTTC. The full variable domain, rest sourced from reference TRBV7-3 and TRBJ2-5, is GAGVSQTPSNKVTEKGKYVELRCDPISGHTALYWYRQSLGQGPEFLIYFQGTGAADDSGLPNDRFFAVRPEGSVSTLKIQRTERGDSAVYLCASSPSGQRAETQYFGPGTRLLVL.

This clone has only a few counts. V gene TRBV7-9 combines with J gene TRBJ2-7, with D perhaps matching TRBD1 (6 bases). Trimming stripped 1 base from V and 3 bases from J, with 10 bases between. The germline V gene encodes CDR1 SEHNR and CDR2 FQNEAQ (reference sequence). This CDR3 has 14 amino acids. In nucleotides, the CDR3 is TGTGCCAGCAGCTTAGTGATAGGGGGCTACGAGCAGTACTTC. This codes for CASSLVIGGYEQYF. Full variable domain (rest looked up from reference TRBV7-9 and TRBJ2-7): DTGVSQNPRHKITKRGQNVTFRCDPISEHNRLYWYRQTLGQGPEFLTYFQNEAQLEKSRLLSDRFSAERPKGSFSTLEIQRTEQGDSAMYLCASSLVIGGYEQYFGPGTRLTVT.